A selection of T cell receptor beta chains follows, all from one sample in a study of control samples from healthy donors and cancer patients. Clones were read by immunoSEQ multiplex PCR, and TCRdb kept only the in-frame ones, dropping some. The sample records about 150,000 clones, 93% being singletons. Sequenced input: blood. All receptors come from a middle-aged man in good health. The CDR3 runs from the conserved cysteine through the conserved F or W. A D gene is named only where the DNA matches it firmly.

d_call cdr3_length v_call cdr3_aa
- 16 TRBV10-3 CAISESTARGYNEQFF
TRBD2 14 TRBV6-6 CASRGTSEPYEQYF
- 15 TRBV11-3 CASSPRGTWANEQFF
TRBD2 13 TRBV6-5 CASRVGGRNTQYF
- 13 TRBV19 CASSIEGGKAQYF
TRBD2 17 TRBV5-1 CASSSTSANVEYNEQFF
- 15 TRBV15 CATSRVGGALDTQYF
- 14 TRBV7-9 CASSLAGTQDTQYF
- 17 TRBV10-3 CAISESGGGGTPYEQYF
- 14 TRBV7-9 CASSPGAGTDTQYF
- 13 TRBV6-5 CASSYYREGQAFF
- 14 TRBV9 CASSGGGATDTQYF
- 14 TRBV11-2 CASSRRVNQETQYF
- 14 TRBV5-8 CASSLSRYNSPLHF
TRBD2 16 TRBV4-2 CASSQGGAGLAETQYF
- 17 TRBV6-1 CASSGRTGVGADQPQHF
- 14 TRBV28 CASSGKISGNTIYF
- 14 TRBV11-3 CASSAPGLYNEQFF
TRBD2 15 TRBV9 CASSVALAGVSEQFF
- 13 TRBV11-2 CASSLGQTYEQYF
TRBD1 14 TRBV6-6 CASIRGTGYYEQYF
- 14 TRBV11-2 CASSLDLNDGTQYF
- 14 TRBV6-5 CASSYGGANTEAFF
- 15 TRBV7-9 CASSPLFGNSYEQYF
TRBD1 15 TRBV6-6 CASSQQDRANYGYTF
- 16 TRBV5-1 CASSLGGSMGSDTQYF